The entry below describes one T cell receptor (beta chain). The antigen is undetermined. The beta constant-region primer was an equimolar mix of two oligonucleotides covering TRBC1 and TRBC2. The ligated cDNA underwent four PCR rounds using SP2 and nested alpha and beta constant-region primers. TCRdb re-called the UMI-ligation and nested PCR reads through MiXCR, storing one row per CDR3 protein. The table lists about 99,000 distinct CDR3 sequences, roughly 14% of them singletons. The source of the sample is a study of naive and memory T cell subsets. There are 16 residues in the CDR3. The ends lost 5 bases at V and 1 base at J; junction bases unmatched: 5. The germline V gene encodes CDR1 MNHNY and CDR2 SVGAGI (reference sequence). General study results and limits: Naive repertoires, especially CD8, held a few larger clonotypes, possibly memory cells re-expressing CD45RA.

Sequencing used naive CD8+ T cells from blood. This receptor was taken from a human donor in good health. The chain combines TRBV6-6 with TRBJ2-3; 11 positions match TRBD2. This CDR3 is CASSTKTSGGTDTQYF. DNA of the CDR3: TGTGCCAGCAGTACTAAGACTAGCGGGGGCACAGATACGCAGTATTTT.